This entry lists 16 T cell receptor beta chains sequenced from one sample in a study of CXCR3-negative and CXCR3-positive naive CD8 T cells. The libraries of TRB cDNA were constructed through 5' RACE using UMI labels. After re-calling the 5' RACE reads, TCRdb lists one entry per CDR3 protein, DNA absent. This table holds about 56,000 distinct CDR3 sequences. Sequenced input: memory CD8+ T cells from blood. The receptors were sampled from a human donor in good health. Some clones in this sample may be carry-over from other donors' samples.

The chain carries TRBV28 and TRBJ2-7; with no DNA, the TCRdb D assignment of TRBD2 cannot be verified. The CDR3 consists of 18 residues. Germline V gives CDR1 MDHEN, CDR2 SYDVKM. The CDR3 spells CASSVSFLGLAGEGKQYF.

The rearrangement links TRBV6-6 to TRBJ2-7; TCRdb's D call, TRBD1, is unchecked because there is no DNA. This CDR3 has 15 residues. Per germline, CDR1 MNHNY and CDR2 SVGAGI (reference sequence). This CDR3 reads CASSAQGEGAYEQYF.

This chain links TRBV7-9 with TRBJ2-3; TCRdb's D call, TRBD2, is unchecked because there is no DNA. Germline V lookup: CDR1 SEHNR, CDR2 FQNEAQ (reference sequence). This CDR3 is built from 14 residues. The CDR3 spells CASSPEGLSDTQYF. Full variable domain (outside the CDR3, taken from reference TRBV7-9 and TRBJ2-3): DTGVSQNPRHKITKRGQNVTFRCDPISEHNRLYWYRQTLGQGPEFLTYFQNEAQLEKSRLLSDRFSAERPKGSFSTLEIQRTEQGDSAMYLCASSPEGLSDTQYFGPGTRLTVL.

This chain uses TRBV15 with TRBJ1-1. The CDR3 covers 15 residues. The germline gives CDR1 LNHNV, CDR2 YYDKDF (reference sequence). CDR3: CATSKSPDGSLEAFF.

Here the CDR3 reads CASTPDGLNEQFF. This rearrangement joins TRBV5-1 to TRBJ2-1; the D call of TRBD1 rests on TCRdb alone, since no DNA is present to check it. From germline, CDR1 is SGHRS and CDR2 YFSETQ. The CDR3 runs to 13 residues.

The chain uses TRBV29-1 and TRBJ2-6. This CDR3 comprises 17 residues. Looked up from germline, CDR1 is SQVTM and CDR2 is ANQGSEA. CDR3: CSVDGTDSFSGANVLTF.

V is TRBV29-1 and J is TRBJ2-7; lacking DNA, the TRBD1 call made by TCRdb goes unchecked. This CDR3 has 15 amino acids. Germline CDR1 is SQVTM and CDR2 is ANQGSEA. CDR3 region: CSVEDLTGRSYEQYF.

This chain joins TRBV28 and TRBJ2-5; the D call from TCRdb, TRBD2, cannot be confirmed without DNA. From germline, CDR1 is MDHEN and CDR2 SYDVKM. The CDR3 covers 16 residues. CDR3: CASSHGLAGLVETQYF.

This chain connects TRBV7-9 to TRBJ1-2. The CDR3 spans 13 residues. Germline V gives CDR1 SEHNR, CDR2 FQNEAQ (reference sequence). The CDR3 here is CASSLQGRYGYTF.

The chain joins TRBV12-3 or TRBV12-4 to TRBJ2-7; TCRdb selects TRBD1, and the lack of DNA leaves this call unchecked. The CDR3 contains 15 residues. CDR3 amino acids: CASSLGPLGSYEQYF.

V is TRBV5-1 and J is TRBJ2-1; TCRdb gives TRBD1 as the D gene, but with no DNA this cannot be confirmed. The CDR3 sequence is 16 residues long. Germline CDR1 and CDR2: SGHRS and YFSETQ. The CDR3 spells CASSARDSSSYNEQFF. The full variable domain, its missing parts supplied by reference TRBV5-1 and TRBJ2-1, is KAGVTQTPRYLIKTRGQQVTLSCSPISGHRSVSWYQQTPGQGLQFLFEYFSETQRNKGNFPGRFSGRQFSNSRSEMNVSTLELGDSALYLCASSARDSSSYNEQFFGPGTRLTVL.

The rearrangement joins TRBV4-3 to TRBJ2-3; TCRdb's assignment of TRBD1 cannot be checked, as there is no DNA. The CDR3 has 16 amino acids. CDR1 LGHNA and CDR2 YSLEER come from the germline V gene. CDR3 region: CASSQEGDRDTDTQYF.

V and J are TRBV15 and TRBJ2-7; TCRdb proposes TRBD2, but this gene call is untestable without DNA. CDR1 and CDR2 from the germline V gene are LNHNV and YYDKDF (reference sequence). This CDR3 is 18 amino acids long. The CDR3 region is CATSTWEASGNPSYEQYF. The complete variable domain, with remaining parts taken from reference TRBV15 and TRBJ2-7, reads DAMVIQNPRYQVTQFGKPVTLSCSQTLNHNVMYWYQQKSSQAPKLLFHYYDKDFNNEADTPDNFQSRRPNTSFCFLDIRSPGLGDTAMYLCATSTWEASGNPSYEQYFGPGTRLTVT.

CDR3 region: CASSSRTLFDEQFF. This chain connects TRBV13 to TRBJ2-1. The CDR3 is made up of 14 amino acids. Germline V gene lookup returns CDR1 PRHDT and CDR2 FYEKMQ (reference sequence). Together with reference TRBV13 and TRBJ2-1, the CDR3 gives the full variable domain: AAGVIQSPRHLIKEKRETATLKCYPIPRHDTVYWYQQGPGQDPQFLISFYEKMQSDKGSIPDRFSAQQFSDYHSELNMSSLELGDSALYFCASSSRTLFDEQFFGPGTRLTVL.

The chain has TRBV12-3 or TRBV12-4 and TRBJ2-7. The CDR3 length is 12 residues. CDR3 region: CASTAQFGEQYF.

The genes are TRBV30 and TRBJ2-7; the D call of TRBD1 rests on TCRdb alone, since no DNA is present to check it. CDR3 length equals 14 residues. Germline V lookup: CDR1 GTSNPN, CDR2 SVGIG (reference sequence). CDR3 amino acids: CAWRGRPSSYEQYF.